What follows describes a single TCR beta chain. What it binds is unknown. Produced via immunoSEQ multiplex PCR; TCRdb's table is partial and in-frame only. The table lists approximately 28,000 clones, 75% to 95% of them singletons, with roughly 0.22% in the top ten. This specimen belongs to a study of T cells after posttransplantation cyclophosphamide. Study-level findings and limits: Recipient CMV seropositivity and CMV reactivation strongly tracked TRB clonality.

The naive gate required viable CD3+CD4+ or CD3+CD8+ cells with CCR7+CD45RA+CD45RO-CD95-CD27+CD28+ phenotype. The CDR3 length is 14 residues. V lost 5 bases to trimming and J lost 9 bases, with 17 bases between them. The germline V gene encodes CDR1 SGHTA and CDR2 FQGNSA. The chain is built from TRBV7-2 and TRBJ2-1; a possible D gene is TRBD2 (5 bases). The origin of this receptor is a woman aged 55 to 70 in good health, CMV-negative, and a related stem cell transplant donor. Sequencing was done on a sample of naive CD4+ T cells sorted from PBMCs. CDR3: CASSAGLLLGEQFF. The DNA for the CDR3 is TGTGCCAGCAGCGCCGGACTCCTGCTAGGTGAGCAGTTCTTC. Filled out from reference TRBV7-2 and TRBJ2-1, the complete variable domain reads GAGVSQSPSNKVTEKGKDVELRCDPISGHTALYWYRQSLGQGLEFLIYFQGNSAPDKSGLPSDRFSAERTGGSVSTLTIQRTQQEDSAVYLCASSAGLLLGEQFFGPGTRLTVL.